This TCR beta chain was recovered during a study of naive and memory T cell subsets. Both TRBC1 and TRBC2 were covered by a beta constant-region primer of two equimolar oligonucleotides. Ligated cDNA was amplified by four rounds of PCR with nested alpha and beta constant-region primers and SP2. TCRdb redid the calling of the UMI-ligation and nested PCR reads with MiXCR, one entry per CDR3 protein. Of some 80,000 distinct CDR3 sequences in the sample, about 10% were seen once. This clonotype occurred many times. V was pared by 1 base and J by 3 bases, with 10 bases between. Germline-derived CDR1 and CDR2 are MDHEN and SYDVKM. The CDR3 has 15 residues.

The source of this sequence is a human donor in good health. The rearrangement uses TRBV28 and TRBJ1-5; D is possibly TRBD1 (6 bases). The sequencing sample was made of naive CD8+ T cells from blood. CDR3 DNA sequence: TGTGCCAGCAGTTTATCAGGGGACCTCAATCAGCCCCAGCATTTT. It is translated as CASSLSGDLNQPQHF.